One sample yielded the 20 T cell receptor beta chains listed below, sequenced in a study of shared clonotypes between healthy human individuals. Profiling relied on immunoSEQ multiplex PCR, and the TCRdb table lists in-frame clones only, not all of them. The sample consists of 950,000 to 1,100,000 clones, around 74% of them appearing once. Sequencing used memory CD4+ T cells sorted from blood. The subset was: CD45RA-negative fraction. All receptors derive from a man aged 18 to 30 in good health.

V usage is TRBV9 and J usage is TRBJ1-2, with D uncertain. CDR1 is SGDLS and CDR2 is YYNGEE in the germline V gene. V dropped 4 bases and J dropped 1 base, with 17 bases sitting between them. The CDR3 runs 16 residues. Here the CDR3 reads CASSFSDPADNYGYTF. CDR3 in DNA: TGTGCCAGCAGCTTTTCCGACCCTGCGGATAACTATGGCTACACCTTC.

The V call is TRBV5-1, the J call TRBJ2-1; the D gene is possibly TRBD2 (6 bases). The CDR3 covers 14 residues. The germline V gene has CDR1 SGHRS and CDR2 YFSETQ. V was pared by 7 bases and J by 4 bases, with 15 bases between. The CDR3: CASALGGVYNEQFF. CDR3 coding DNA: TGCGCCAGCGCCTTGGGCGGGGTTTACAATGAGCAGTTCTTC.

The V and J genes are TRBV6-5 and TRBJ2-3, with TRBD2 matching 10 bases. The V gene end was trimmed by 5 bases and the J gene end by 4 bases; junction bases not matched to a gene: 6. This CDR3 has 15 amino acids. The germline V gene encodes CDR1 MNHEY and CDR2 SVGAGI. CDR3 nucleotides: TGTGCCAGCAGTACACCTAGCGGGGGCGCAGATACGCAGTATTTT. Amino acid sequence: CASSTPSGGADTQYF.

The CDR3 region is CASSEASGLDGYTF. CDR3 sequence (DNA): TGTGCCAGCAGTGAAGCGTCAGGGTTGGACGGCTACACCTTC. The chain combines TRBV2 with TRBJ1-2, with a possible D match to TRBD1 (5 bases). V was clipped by 0 bases and J by 8 bases, with 13 bases between them. Germline V lookup: CDR1 SNHLY, CDR2 FYNNEI. The CDR3 spans 14 residues.

The V call is TRBV6-5, the J call TRBJ1-2; D gene unclear. V lost 6 bases, J lost 5 bases, and 16 bases lay in between. CDR1 and CDR2 from the germline V gene are MNHEY and SVGAGI. CDR3 length: 14 amino acids. This chain's CDR3 is CASSPRTPTYGYTF. CDR3 coding DNA: TGTGCCAGCAGCCCCCGGACGCCGACTTATGGCTACACCTTC.

The chain employs TRBV6-6 and TRBJ1-2; tentatively, D is TRBD1 (5 bases). Trimming left V 7 bases short and J 5 bases short, with 11 bases between. Germline V CDR1 and CDR2: MNHNY, SVGAGI (reference sequence). There are 12 residues in the CDR3. In DNA, the CDR3 is TGTGCCAGCACTGTGGGGGGGTATGGCTACACCTTC. Translated: CASTVGGYGYTF.

The chain recombines TRBV5-1 with TRBJ2-3, with 10 positions matching TRBD2. Germline CDR1 SGHRS, CDR2 YFSETQ. CDR3 length: 16 amino acids. Unmatched junction bases numbered 11, after V lost 4 bases and J lost 6 bases. CDR3 DNA: TGCGCCAGCAGCCCTACACTAGCGGGGAGTGCGGATACGCAGTATTTT. Encoded protein: CASSPTLAGSADTQYF.

This clone was seen a single time. The chain combines TRBV28 with TRBJ2-3, with D perhaps matching TRBD1 or TRBD2 (5 bases each). This CDR3 contains 15 residues. Germline values: CDR1 MDHEN, CDR2 SYDVKM. V was pared by 2 bases and J by 7 bases, with 16 bases between. This CDR3 is CASSLGTPQANTQYF. CDR3 DNA sequence: TGTGCCAGCAGTTTAGGGACCCCGCAGGCAAATACGCAGTATTTT.

The DNA for the CDR3 is TGTGCCAGCAGGACTAGAGGGGTCTCCTACGAGCAGTACTTC. Its protein is CASRTRGVSYEQYF. The chain joins TRBV28 to TRBJ2-7, with D maybe TRBD2 (6 bases). V lost 6 bases, J lost 0 bases, and 12 bases lay in between. The CDR3 consists of 14 residues. Germline V CDR1 and CDR2: MDHEN, SYDVKM.

The chain uses TRBV29-1 and TRBJ1-5, with D perhaps matching TRBD1 (6 bases). Germline V gene lookup returns CDR1 SQVTM and CDR2 ANQGSEA. The CDR3 covers 15 residues. CDR3 in amino acids: CRPNGVGGAGQPQHF. Written as DNA, the CDR3 is TGCAGACCGAATGGGGTGGGGGGCGCTGGTCAGCCCCAGCATTTT.

The chain combines TRBV7-2 with TRBJ2-7, with D uncertain. The CDR3 is 14 amino acids. V lost 6 bases and J 6 bases, leaving 18 bases between the germline ends. CDR1 and CDR2 from the germline V gene are SGHTA and FQGNSA. The CDR3 here is CASSQDGPSFEQYF. CDR3 DNA: TGTGCCAGCAGTCAAGACGGTCCCAGCTTCGAGCAGTACTTC.

This clone has more than one count but fewer than ten. V and J are TRBV29-1 and TRBJ2-5, with 8 bases matching TRBD2. This CDR3 has 13 amino acids. CDR1 and CDR2 (germline): SQVTM, ANQGSEA. J lost 5 bases, V lost 4 bases, and 6 bases had no gene match. The CDR3, as DNA: TGCAGCGTTGTTGCGGGGGGCGGGGAGACCCAGTACTTC. This sequence encodes CSVVAGGGETQYF.

This clone was found once. V and J are TRBV5-1 and TRBJ1-1; D is unclear. This CDR3 comprises 13 residues. The V gene lost 0 bases and the J gene lost 6 bases, with 9 bases spanning the gap. CDR1 is SGHRS, CDR2 YFSETQ, per germline. As DNA, the CDR3 is TGCGCCAGCAGCTTGGCGGGGAGCCCTGAAGCTTTCTTT. Protein product: CASSLAGSPEAFF.

There are a few counts of this clone. Other DNA sequences in this sample translate to the same CDR3. J is TRBJ1-3 and V is TRBV14; D might be TRBD1 (6 bases). Trimming removed 1 base at V and 7 bases at J, with 8 bases between. CDR3 length: 13 amino acids. Germline loops: CDR1 SGHDN, CDR2 FVKESK. In nucleotides, the CDR3 is TGTGCCAGCAGCCAAGTCGGGGGCAACACCATATATTTT. This translates into CASSQVGGNTIYF.

The table lists this clone with a few counts. The same CDR3 is also encoded by other DNA sequences in this sample. The rearrangement uses TRBV7-2 and TRBJ2-1, with 12 bases fitting TRBD2. V gave up 5 bases and J gave up 7 bases; unmatched junction bases: 6. CDR1 and CDR2 (germline): SGHTA, FQGNSA. CDR3 length: 15 residues. CDR3 sequence: CASSRLAGERNEQFF. CDR3 DNA: TGTGCCAGCAGCCGACTAGCGGGGGAAAGGAATGAGCAGTTCTTC.

Only a few counts were recorded for this clone. The rearrangement uses TRBV5-6 and TRBJ1-4; possible D gene TRBD1, 5 bases. Germline V gene lookup returns CDR1 SGHDT and CDR2 YYEEEE. Trimming removed 4 bases from V and 5 bases from J, with 15 bases in between. The CDR3 has 15 amino acids. The CDR3 sequence: CASSRGDGSNEKLFF. CDR3 coding DNA: TGTGCCAGCAGCCGAGGGGACGGCTCGAATGAAAAACTGTTTTTT.

The chain carries TRBV18 and TRBJ1-4, with D hard to call. The V and J ends lost 2 bases and 0 bases respectively, with 10 bases between them. CDR1 KGHSH and CDR2 LQKENI come from the germline V gene. This CDR3 comprises 16 residues. The chain's CDR3 is CASSPSRTATNEKLFF. CDR3 DNA: TGTGCCAGCTCACCAAGTAGAACTGCAACTAATGAAAAACTGTTTTTT.

J is TRBJ2-3 and V is TRBV28, with 7 nucleotides matching TRBD1. The ends lost 5 bases at V and 1 base at J; junction bases unmatched: 6. CDR1 MDHEN and CDR2 SYDVKM come from the germline V gene. CDR3 length equals 15 residues. In DNA, the CDR3 is TGTGCCAGCAGTCATCGACAGGGACGCACAGATACGCAGTATTTT. It encodes CASSHRQGRTDTQYF.

This chain uses TRBV19 with TRBJ1-5, with 7 positions matching TRBD1. Trimming at V came to 6 bases and at J to 4 bases, leaving 9 bases not matched to a gene. The germline CDR1 and CDR2 sequences are LNHDA and SQIVND (reference sequence). This CDR3 region has 15 residues. Here the CDR3 DNA reads TGTGCCAGTAGCGTAATCGACAGGGCGAATCAGCCCCAGCATTTT. Translating it yields CASSVIDRANQPQHF.

The chain is built from TRBV4-2 and TRBJ2-3, with D perhaps TRBD2 (6 bases). Germline CDR1 LGHNA, CDR2 YNFKEQ. The CDR3 is made up of 16 amino acids. Trimming removed 4 bases at V and 1 base at J, with 15 bases between. CDR3 sequence (DNA): TGTGCCAGCAGCCGGGGACCGGGAGAGGGCACAGATACGCAGTATTTT. Translating it yields CASSRGPGEGTDTQYF.